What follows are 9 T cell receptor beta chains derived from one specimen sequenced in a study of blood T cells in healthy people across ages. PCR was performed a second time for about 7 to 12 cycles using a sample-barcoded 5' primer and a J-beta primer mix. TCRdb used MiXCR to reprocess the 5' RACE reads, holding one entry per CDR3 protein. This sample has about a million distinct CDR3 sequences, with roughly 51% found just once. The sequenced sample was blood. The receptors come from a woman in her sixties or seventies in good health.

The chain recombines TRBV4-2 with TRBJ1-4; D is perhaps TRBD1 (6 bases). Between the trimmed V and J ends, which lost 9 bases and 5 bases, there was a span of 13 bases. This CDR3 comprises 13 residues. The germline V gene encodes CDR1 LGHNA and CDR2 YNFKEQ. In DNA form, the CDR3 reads TGTGCCAGTCACAGGGAGGCGAATGAAAAACTGTTTTTT. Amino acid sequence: CASHREANEKLFF.

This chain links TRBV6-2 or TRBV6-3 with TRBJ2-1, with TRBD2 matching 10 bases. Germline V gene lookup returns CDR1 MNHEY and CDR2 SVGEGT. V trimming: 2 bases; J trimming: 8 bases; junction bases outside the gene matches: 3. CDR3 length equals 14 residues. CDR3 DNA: TGTGCCAGCAGTTACAGCGGGAGGGGGGATGAGCAGTTCTTC. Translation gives CASSYSGRGDEQFF.

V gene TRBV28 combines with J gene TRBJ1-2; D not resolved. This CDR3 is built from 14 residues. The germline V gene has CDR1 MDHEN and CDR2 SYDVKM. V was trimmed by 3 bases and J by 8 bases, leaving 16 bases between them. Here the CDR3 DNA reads TGTGCCAGCAGTTTTTTTGACAACTCGTTAGGCTACACCTTC. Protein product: CASSFFDNSLGYTF.

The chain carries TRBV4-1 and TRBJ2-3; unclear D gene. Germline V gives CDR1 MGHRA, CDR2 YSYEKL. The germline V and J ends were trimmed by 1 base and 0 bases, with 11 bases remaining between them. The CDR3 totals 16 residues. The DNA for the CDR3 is TGCGCCAGCAGCCAAGTGGGAAGAAAAAGCACAGATACGCAGTATTTT. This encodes CASSQVGRKSTDTQYF.

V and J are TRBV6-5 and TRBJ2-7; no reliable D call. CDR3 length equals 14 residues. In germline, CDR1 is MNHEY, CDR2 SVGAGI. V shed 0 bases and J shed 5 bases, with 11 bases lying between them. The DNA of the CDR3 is TGTGCCAGCAGTTACTCGATGGCGGTGCACGAGCAGTACTTC. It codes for CASSYSMAVHEQYF.

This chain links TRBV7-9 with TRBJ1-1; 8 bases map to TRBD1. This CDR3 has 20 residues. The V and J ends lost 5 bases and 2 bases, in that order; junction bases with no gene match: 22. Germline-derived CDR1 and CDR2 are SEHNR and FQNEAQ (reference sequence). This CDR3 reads CASSLWQGASLRTPNTEAFF. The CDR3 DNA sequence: TGTGCCAGCAGCCTTTGGCAGGGGGCTTCATTACGAACGCCCAACACTGAAGCTTTCTTT.

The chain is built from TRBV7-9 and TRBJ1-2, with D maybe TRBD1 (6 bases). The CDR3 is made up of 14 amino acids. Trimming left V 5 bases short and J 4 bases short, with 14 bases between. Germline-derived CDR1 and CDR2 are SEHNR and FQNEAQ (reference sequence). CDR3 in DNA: TGTGCCAGCAGCCCCCGGACAGTTCTCTATGGCTACACCTTC. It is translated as CASSPRTVLYGYTF.

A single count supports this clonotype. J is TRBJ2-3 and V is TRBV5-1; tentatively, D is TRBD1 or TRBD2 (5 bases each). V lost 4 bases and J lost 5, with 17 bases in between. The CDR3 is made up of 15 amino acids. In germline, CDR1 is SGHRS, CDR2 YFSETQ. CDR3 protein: CASSQGFGVEDTQYF. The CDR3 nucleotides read TGCGCCAGCAGCCAGGGCTTCGGGGTGGAAGATACGCAGTATTTT.

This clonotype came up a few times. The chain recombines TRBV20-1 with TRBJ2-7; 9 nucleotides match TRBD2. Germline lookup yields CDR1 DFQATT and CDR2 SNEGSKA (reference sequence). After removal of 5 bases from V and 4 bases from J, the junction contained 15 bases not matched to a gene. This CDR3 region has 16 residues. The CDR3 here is CSAPSIGTSFSYEQYF. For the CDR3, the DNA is TGCAGTGCTCCTTCCATCGGGACTAGCTTCTCTTACGAGCAGTACTTC.